This T cell receptor (beta chain) was observed in a study of regulatory T cells in long-lasting Graves disease. Building of the TCR beta libraries involved iRepertoire HTBI primers and Arm-PCR of CDR3 regions. TCRdb passed the multiplex PCR reads through MiXCR, listing each CDR3 protein once. The data show 700,000 or so distinct CDR3 sequences, around 30% seen once. Study findings and constraints: What was studied was peripheral blood only, and not thyroid tissue.

Remarks on this clonotype: What it binds is unknown.

Time point defined: persistent/refractory GD, antithyroid drugs over 5 years with positive TRAb. RNA extracted from PBMCs served as the sequencing template. The CDR3 consists of 15 residues. Germline assignment: CDR1 MNHNS and CDR2 SASEGT. Trimming took off 1 base at V and 3 bases at J, with 13 bases between the two ends. The source is a female donor with Graves disease. The chain is built from TRBV6-1 and TRBJ2-7; no reliable D call. Sequenced here: peripheral blood mononuclear cells (PBMCs), sampled when the disease was refractory, from a patient treated with antithyroid drugs. The CDR3 DNA reads TGTGCCAGCAGTGAAGAGGTCGAAGGTGGCTACGAGCAGTACTTC. Translated: CASSEEVEGGYEQYF.